A single sample gave rise to the 26 T cell receptor beta chains below, sequenced in a study of shared clonotypes between healthy human individuals. TCRdb's copy holds only in-frame clones and misses some; the assay was immunoSEQ multiplex PCR. The sample lists about a million clones, over 60% occurring once. The sample was memory CD4+ T cells sorted from blood. Subset given: CD45RA-negative fraction. The source of these receptors is a man aged 18 to 35 in good health.

In its sample, this clone was seen once. The chain links TRBV4-1 to TRBJ2-7, with 7 nucleotides matching TRBD2. With V trimmed by 4 bases and J by 4 bases, 10 bases remained unmatched. The CDR3 totals 15 residues. Germline-derived CDR1 and CDR2 are MGHRA and YSYEKL. The CDR3 bases are TGCGCCAGCAGCCCCTTGAGCGGGACCCGATACGAGCAGTACTTC. Translation gives CASSPLSGTRYEQYF.

Regarding this clone: A much larger clone lies one base from this, so it may be a read error. In DNA, the CDR3 is TGTGCCAGCAGCTTGACTGGCGGGGGTTTTGGAGGAGAGACCCAGTACTTC. Protein: CASSLTGGGFGGETQYF. The chain is built from TRBV7-9 and TRBJ2-5; 7 bases are shared with TRBD2. This CDR3 contains 17 residues. The V and J ends lost 3 bases and 4 bases, in that order; junction bases with no gene match: 14. Germline values: CDR1 SEHNR, CDR2 FQNEAQ (reference sequence).

The sample holds a few counts of this clone. The chain links TRBV6-1 to TRBJ1-5; TRBD1 matches at 8 bases. Germline V gene lookup returns CDR1 MNHNS and CDR2 SASEGT. The CDR3 has 14 residues. J was trimmed by 4 bases and V by 5 bases; bases with no gene match: 4. CDR3 residues: CASSSQGGNQPQHF. CDR3 in DNA: TGTGCCAGCAGTTCACAGGGGGGTAATCAGCCCCAGCATTTT.

The CDR3 region has the DNA TGTGCCAGCAGCTTAGGGGGGGAGGTCACAGATACGCAGTATTTT. As protein: CASSLGGEVTDTQYF. The chain is built from TRBV11-3 and TRBJ2-3, with D possibly being TRBD2 (6 bases). The V end was cut by 1 base, the J end by 2 bases, with 10 bases between. Germline V gene data show CDR1 as SGHNT and CDR2 as YENEEA. The CDR3 loop spans 15 amino acids. The complete variable domain, with remaining parts taken from reference TRBV11-3 and TRBJ2-3, reads EAGVVQSPRYKIIEKKQPVAFWCNPISGHNTLYWYLQNLGQGPELLIRYENEEAVDDSQLPKDRFSAERLKGVDSTLKIQPAELGDSAVYLCASSLGGEVTDTQYFGPGTRLTVL.

The gene calls are TRBV5-4 and TRBJ2-7; no reliable D call. The length of the CDR3 is 13 residues. Germline assignment: CDR1 SGHNT and CDR2 YYREEE (reference sequence). Between the trimmed V and J ends, which lost 3 bases and 6 bases, there was a span of 13 bases. The CDR3, as DNA: TGTGCCAGCAGCTCTCTTACTAAGGTCGAGCAGTACTTC. Protein: CASSSLTKVEQYF.

In this sample, this clone turned up a few times. The chain is built from TRBV10-2 and TRBJ1-5, with 10 bases aligning to TRBD1. Germline assignment: CDR1 WSHSY and CDR2 SAAADI. Trimming at V came to 3 bases and at J to 4 bases, leaving 6 bases not matched to a gene. The length of the CDR3 is 16 residues. CDR3 nucleotide sequence: TGCGCCAGCAGTGATTCCGGGACAGGGGCAAATCAGCCCCAGCATTTT. The encoded protein is CASSDSGTGANQPQHF.

This chain uses TRBV5-4 with TRBJ1-3; D is undetermined. The CDR3 extends over 13 amino acids. Deletions cut 2 bases from V and 7 bases from J, with 10 bases between. Germline V gives CDR1 SGHNT, CDR2 YYREEE (reference sequence). Here the CDR3 DNA reads TGTGCCAGCAGCTTAGATCCGAGGAACACCATATATTTT. Encoded protein: CASSLDPRNTIYF. The complete variable domain, with remaining parts taken from reference TRBV5-4 and TRBJ1-3, reads ETGVTQSPTHLIKTRGQQVTLRCSSQSGHNTVSWYQQALGQGPQFIFQYYREEENGRGNFPPRFSGLQFPNYSSELNVNALELDDSALYLCASSLDPRNTIYFGEGSWLTVV.

The rearrangement links TRBV13 to TRBJ1-2; the D is unclear. Per germline, CDR1 PRHDT and CDR2 FYEKMQ (reference sequence). V lost 3 bases and J lost 8, with 16 bases in between. The CDR3 spans 14 residues. The CDR3 sequence: CASSFYESSHGYTF. DNA of the CDR3: TGTGCCAGCAGCTTTTACGAGAGTTCCCACGGCTACACCTTC. The full variable domain, with the rest looked up from reference TRBV13 and TRBJ1-2, is AAGVIQSPRHLIKEKRETATLKCYPIPRHDTVYWYQQGPGQDPQFLISFYEKMQSDKGSIPDRFSAQQFSDYHSELNMSSLELGDSALYFCASSFYESSHGYTFGSGTRLTVV.

The chain has TRBV18 and TRBJ2-5, with 8 bases that match TRBD2. Trimming took 2 bases from V and 5 from J; bases not matched to a gene: 10. CDR1 and CDR2 (germline): KGHSH, LQKENI. CDR3 length equals 16 residues. CDR3 DNA: TGTGCCAGCTCACCATCTAGCGGGCCGGTCAGCGAGACCCAGTACTTC. Translation: CASSPSSGPVSETQYF.

The rearrangement uses TRBV7-9 and TRBJ2-5; 7 positions agree with TRBD2. This CDR3 spans 13 amino acids. The J segment lost 5 bases and the V segment lost 8 bases, leaving 8 bases of the junction unmatched. The germline V gene has CDR1 SEHNR and CDR2 FQNEAQ (reference sequence). CDR3 sequence: CASSMTGGETQYF. The CDR3 DNA reads TGTGCCAGCTCCATGACCGGGGGGGAGACCCAGTACTTC.

J is TRBJ1-4 and V is TRBV5-8, with D unclear. Germline values: CDR1 SGHTS, CDR2 YDEGEE. The V gene lost 5 bases and the J gene lost 6 bases, with 17 bases spanning the gap. This CDR3 is built from 15 residues. DNA of the CDR3: TGTGCCAGCAGTAGAGGCCAAAGGACTTATGAAAAACTGTTTTTT. The encoded protein is CASSRGQRTYEKLFF.

This rearrangement joins TRBV5-1 to TRBJ2-7; 8 bases fit TRBD1. Germline trimming cut 0 bases from V and 1 base from J; bases unmatched to any gene: 18. CDR1 is SGHRS and CDR2 is YFSETQ in the germline V gene. The CDR3 extends over 20 amino acids. CDR3 loop: CASSLGRSSGTGPVSYEQYF. CDR3 nucleotide sequence: TGCGCCAGCAGCTTGGGCCGAAGCTCCGGGACAGGCCCAGTTTCCTACGAGCAGTACTTC.

This clone occurred a few times. This chain joins TRBV28 and TRBJ1-1; D gene ambiguous. The CDR3 runs to 14 residues. The germline CDR1 and CDR2 sequences are MDHEN and SYDVKM. V lost 5 bases and J 0 bases, leaving 10 bases between the germline ends. The CDR3 nucleotides are TGTGCCAGCAGTCGGCTGGGAGTGAACACTGAAGCTTTCTTT. Encoded protein: CASSRLGVNTEAFF.

This sequence joins TRBV7-9 and TRBJ2-3; D is perhaps TRBD1 or TRBD2 (5 bases each). The CDR3 has 14 residues. Germline V CDR1 and CDR2: SEHNR, FQNEAQ (reference sequence). Trimming cost V 10 bases and J 2 bases, with 16 bases left between them. Here the CDR3 reads CATAPRDHTDTQYF. The DNA of the CDR3 is TGTGCCACCGCCCCCCGGGACCACACAGATACGCAGTATTTT.

The chain recombines TRBV7-2 with TRBJ1-2, with 7 bases lining up with TRBD1. The V gene end was trimmed by 2 bases and the J gene end by 3 bases; junction bases not matched to a gene: 12. The CDR3 consists of 17 residues. Germline V gene data show CDR1 as SGHTA and CDR2 as FQGNSA. CDR3 region: CASSLKRLLQGDYGYTF. The DNA of the CDR3 is TGTGCCAGCAGCTTAAAGAGGCTTTTGCAGGGGGACTATGGCTACACCTTC. The full variable domain, its missing parts supplied by reference TRBV7-2 and TRBJ1-2, is GAGVSQSPSNKVTEKGKDVELRCDPISGHTALYWYRQSLGQGLEFLIYFQGNSAPDKSGLPSDRFSAERTGGSVSTLTIQRTQQEDSAVYLCASSLKRLLQGDYGYTFGSGTRLTVV.

This clone was seen a single time. The CDR3 DNA reads TGCGCCAGCAGCCAGGGACAAATGGGGTCCGGGGAGCTGTTTTTT. Protein: CASSQGQMGSGELFF. The chain employs TRBV10-1 and TRBJ2-2; tentative D call: TRBD1 (6 bases). V gave up 6 bases and J gave up 6 bases, with 17 bases separating them. CDR1 is WNHNN and CDR2 is SYGVQD in the germline V gene (reference sequence). CDR3 length: 15 residues.

This clone was seen at least ten times. The J gene is TRBJ2-2, the V gene TRBV5-8; D unclear. The CDR3 is made up of 15 amino acids. The V gene's germline CDR1 is SGHTS and CDR2 YDEGEE. V was pared by 0 bases and J by 3 bases, with 9 bases between. CDR3 bases: TGTGCCAGCAGCTTGGATGCGGTTTACACCGGGGAGCTGTTTTTT. Its translation is CASSLDAVYTGELFF.

The V gene is TRBV28, the J gene TRBJ2-7, with 9 bases that match TRBD2. Germline loops: CDR1 MDHEN, CDR2 SYDVKM. There are 14 residues in the CDR3. Germline trimming cut 7 bases from V and 7 bases from J; bases unmatched to any gene: 11. As DNA, the CDR3 is TGTGCCAGCAAAAGTAGCGGGGGACCGGGGGAGCAGTACTTC. Translation: CASKSSGGPGEQYF.

The chain joins TRBV6-1 to TRBJ2-1, with D perhaps matching TRBD2 (6 bases). V shed 6 bases and J shed 6 bases, with 15 bases lying between them. The germline V gene encodes CDR1 MNHNS and CDR2 SASEGT. The CDR3 totals 14 residues. CDR3 in amino acids: CASSNLALLNEQFF. The CDR3 DNA sequence: TGTGCCAGCAGCAACCTAGCGCTCCTCAATGAGCAGTTCTTC.

This CDR3 reads CASSNKDGYTF. The DNA for the CDR3 is TGTGCCAGCAGCAACAAAGATGGCTACACCTTC. This rearrangement joins TRBV6-5 to TRBJ1-2, with D unclear. The CDR3 covers 11 residues. Between the trimmed V and J ends, which lost 6 bases and 6 bases, there was a span of 8 bases. CDR1 and CDR2 (germline): MNHEY, SVGAGI.

The chain recombines TRBV7-2 with TRBJ2-1; possibly TRBD2 for D (5 bases). The CDR3 spans 14 residues. V lost 5 bases, J lost 10 bases, and 18 bases lay in between. Germline lookup yields CDR1 SGHTA and CDR2 FQGNSA. The CDR3 coding sequence is TGTGCCAGCAGCCACTCGAATGAGCCGGGGGAGCAGTTCTTC. Residues: CASSHSNEPGEQFF.

The sample holds one count of this clone. V gene TRBV25-1 combines with J gene TRBJ2-5; D is ambiguous. In germline, CDR1 is MGHDK, CDR2 SYGVNS. The CDR3 has 13 residues. The V end was cut by 1 base, the J end by 8 bases, with 11 bases between. CDR3 in amino acids: CASSESGDRTQYF. The CDR3 DNA reads TGTGCCAGCAGTGAATCAGGAGATAGAACCCAGTACTTC.

This rearrangement joins TRBV5-1 to TRBJ2-7; 7 bases fit TRBD2. Germline assignment: CDR1 SGHRS and CDR2 YFSETQ. V trimming: 6 bases; J trimming: 3 bases; junction bases outside the gene matches: 9. The CDR3 runs to 14 residues. The CDR3 region is CASNSGGKNYEQYF. The CDR3 region has the DNA TGCGCCAGCAATTCCGGGGGGAAGAACTACGAGCAGTACTTC.

This clone appeared once. One end of the junction varies from germline; a read error may be responsible. CDR3 sequence (DNA): TGTGCCAGCAGCCGGACAGGGGGCACAGGGATCTTT. Protein: CASSRTGGTGIF. V and J are TRBV6-5 and TRBJ1-1; 11 nucleotides agree with TRBD1. The CDR3 runs to 12 residues. In germline, CDR1 is MNHEY, CDR2 SVGAGI.

Regarding this clone: The identical CDR3 is also encoded by other nucleotide sequences in the sample. The chain couples TRBV18 to TRBJ2-7, with 7 bases that match TRBD2. This CDR3 region has 13 residues. From germline, CDR1 is KGHSH and CDR2 LQKENI. The junction had 1 base not matched to a gene; V was cut back by 3 bases and J by 2 bases. The CDR3 nucleotides are TGTGCCAGCTCACCCGGGACTACCTACGAGCAGTACTTC. Protein sequence: CASSPGTTYEQYF.

The count of this clone is one. The chain joins TRBV30 to TRBJ2-3, with 8 nucleotides matching TRBD1. CDR3 length: 16 residues. Germline V gives CDR1 GTSNPN, CDR2 SVGIG (reference sequence). Trimming at V came to 0 bases and at J to 4 bases, leaving 9 bases not matched to a gene. CDR3 amino acids: CAWSVHDRGISDTQYF. The CDR3 DNA sequence: TGTGCCTGGAGTGTACATGACAGGGGAATCTCAGATACGCAGTATTTT.